The next 23 T cell receptor beta chains were all read from a single sample in a study of vaccination effects on CD4 cells after COVID-19. The ViraFEST assay expanded antigen-specific CD4+ T cells with viral peptide pools before sequencing. Researchers isolated CD4+ T cells once approximately eleven days of culture had elapsed. Nucleocapsid antibody tests were negative, and the vaccine recipients had no prior SARS-CoV-2 infection. The protocol was immunoSEQ multiplex PCR, while the TCRdb copy is restricted to in-frame clones and leaves out a portion. The sample shows 20,000 to 25,000 clones, over 65% of them seen only once. These TCRs are of unknown antigen specificity. The source material was CD4+ T cells from PBMCs cultured with HCoV-NL63 spike peptides, sampled before COVID-19 vaccination. Every receptor here comes from a human donor who received a COVID-19 vaccine.

This chain uses TRBV27 with TRBJ1-2; D uncertain. Germline V CDR1 and CDR2: MNHEY, SMNVEV (reference sequence). This CDR3 is built from 15 residues. V gave up 6 bases and J gave up 1 base, with 15 bases separating them. CDR3 coding DNA: TGTGCCAGCAGGTACAGAAGGTCGGGTAACTATGGCTACACCTTC. Protein: CASRYRRSGNYGYTF.

The V call is TRBV24-1, the J call TRBJ2-1, with 8 bases that match TRBD2. V was pared by 6 bases and J by 3 bases, with 9 bases of the junction left unmatched. The V gene's germline CDR1 is KGHDR and CDR2 SFDVKD. The CDR3 is 16 amino acids. The CDR3 loop reads CATSKSTSGLYNEQFF. In nucleotides, the CDR3 is TGTGCCACCAGTAAGAGTACTAGCGGACTCTACAATGAGCAGTTCTTC.

The rearrangement links TRBV19 to TRBJ1-1; no firm D call. The CDR3 is 16 residues long. V gave up 3 bases and J gave up 0 bases, with 14 bases separating them. The germline gives CDR1 LNHDA, CDR2 SQIVND (reference sequence). The CDR3 protein is CASSIGRIAMNTEAFF. In DNA, the CDR3 is TGTGCCAGTAGTATCGGTCGGATAGCCATGAACACTGAAGCTTTCTTT.

V is TRBV19 and J is TRBJ2-5; 10 positions agree with TRBD2. CDR3 length: 15 residues. Trimming at V came to 3 bases and at J to 6 bases, leaving 7 bases not matched to a gene. CDR1 LNHDA and CDR2 SQIVND come from the germline V gene (reference sequence). CDR3 DNA sequence: TGTGCCAGTAGTATTCCCAGCGGGGGGGGGAAGACCCAGTACTTC. It translates to CASSIPSGGGKTQYF.

J is TRBJ1-6 and V is TRBV12-3 or TRBV12-4, with D unclear. The CDR3 covers 12 residues. V lost 2 bases and J 12 bases, leaving 8 bases between the germline ends. The CDR3 sequence is CASSLHGQPLHF. CDR3 nucleotides: TGTGCCAGCAGTTTACACGGGCAACCCCTCCACTTT.

The CDR3 DNA reads TGTGCCAGCAGCCCAAGACAGGGGGCGGGCTATGGCTACACCTTC. Its translation is CASSPRQGAGYGYTF. V usage is TRBV7-6 and J usage is TRBJ1-2; TRBD1 agrees at 10 bases. V trimming: 5 bases; J trimming: 4 bases; junction bases outside the gene matches: 7. The CDR3 sequence is 15 residues long. From germline, CDR1 is SGHVS and CDR2 FNYEAQ.

J is TRBJ2-2 and V is TRBV23-1; the D is unclear. TRBV23-1 carries the ORF label, with uncertain function. The CDR3 length is 14 residues. Trimming left V 3 bases short and J 3 bases short, with 8 bases between. The CDR3 DNA is TGCGCCAGCAGTCACCGGCAGTACACCGGGGAGCTGTTTTTT. Amino acids: CASSHRQYTGELFF.

This sequence joins TRBV6-1 and TRBJ2-3; 13 bases line up with TRBD2. The germline gives CDR1 MNHNS, CDR2 SASEGT. This CDR3 is 16 amino acids long. V dropped 1 base and J dropped 5; count of bases not matched to a gene: 3. The CDR3 loop is CASSEGLAGGLDTQYF. CDR3 bases: TGTGCCAGCAGTGAAGGACTAGCGGGAGGTTTAGATACGCAGTATTTT.

The J gene is TRBJ2-1, the V gene TRBV11-1; a possible D gene is TRBD2 (6 bases). With 5 bases removed from V and 10 bases from J, the gap between germline ends came to 18 bases. Germline CDR1 reads SGHAT; CDR2 reads FQDESV (reference sequence). The CDR3 spans 14 residues. The CDR3 protein is CASSRDSPLKEQFF. DNA for the CDR3: TGTGCCAGCAGCCGGGACTCGCCCTTAAAGGAGCAGTTCTTC.

V usage is TRBV19 and J usage is TRBJ1-5; 8 bases agree with TRBD1. This CDR3 is 15 amino acids long. The V and J ends lost 6 bases and 1 base, in that order; junction bases with no gene match: 5. CDR1 is LNHDA, CDR2 SQIVND, per germline (reference sequence). CDR3 nucleotides: TGTGCCAGTAGACCGGACAGGGTCAGCAATCAGCCCCAGCATTTT. Its translation: CASRPDRVSNQPQHF. The variable domain in full, completed from reference TRBV19 and TRBJ1-5, reads DGGITQSPKYLFRKEGQNVTLSCEQNLNHDAMYWYRQDPGQGLRLIYYSQIVNDFQKGDIAEGYSVSREKKESFPLTVTSAQKNPTAFYLCASRPDRVSNQPQHFGDGTRLSIL.

CDR3 residues: CATSEAGRGLVGEQFF. CDR3 coding DNA: TGTGCCACCAGTGAGGCGGGGCGAGGGTTAGTGGGTGAGCAGTTCTTC. The chain links TRBV24-1 to TRBJ2-1; tentative D call: TRBD2 (6 bases). The CDR3 sequence is 16 residues long. The V end was cut by 4 bases, the J end by 9 bases, with 21 bases between. Germline lookup yields CDR1 KGHDR and CDR2 SFDVKD.

This clone was seen only a few times. The V and J genes are TRBV3-1 (or the pseudogene TRBV3-2) and TRBJ2-4; tentatively, D is TRBD1 (6 bases). The CDR3 totals 13 residues. Deletions cut 6 bases from V and 5 bases from J, with 11 bases between. Germline-derived CDR1 and CDR2 are LGHDT and YNNKEL (reference sequence). The CDR3 is CASRGAMENIQYF. The CDR3 coding sequence is TGTGCCAGCAGGGGGGCGATGGAAAACATTCAGTACTTC.

The chain combines TRBV5-1 with TRBJ2-3, with 8 bases identical to TRBD1. The CDR3 consists of 15 residues. The junction had 7 bases not matched to a gene; V was cut back by 3 bases and J by 4 bases. The V gene's germline CDR1 is SGHRS and CDR2 YFSETQ. As DNA, the CDR3 is TGCGCCAGCAGCTCAGGACAGGGAAGCGCAGATACGCAGTATTTT. It specifies CASSSGQGSADTQYF. Filled out from reference TRBV5-1 and TRBJ2-3, the complete variable domain reads KAGVTQTPRYLIKTRGQQVTLSCSPISGHRSVSWYQQTPGQGLQFLFEYFSETQRNKGNFPGRFSGRQFSNSRSEMNVSTLELGDSALYLCASSSGQGSADTQYFGPGTRLTVL.

This rearrangement joins TRBV4-1 to TRBJ1-2, with D unclear. CDR3 length: 15 amino acids. Per the germline V gene, CDR1 is MGHRA and CDR2 is YSYEKL. The V and J ends lost 2 bases and 5 bases respectively, with 15 bases between them. CDR3 in amino acids: CASSQLTQGIYGYTF. The CDR3 region has the DNA TGCGCCAGCAGCCAACTCACCCAAGGGATTTATGGCTACACCTTC.

This clone has just one count. The rearrangement uses TRBV7-9 and TRBJ1-1, with a weak D call TRBD1 (5 bases). This CDR3 has 14 amino acids. Germline CDR1 reads SEHNR; CDR2 reads FQNEAQ (reference sequence). V was cut by 1 base and J by 0 bases, with 6 bases left in between. DNA of the CDR3: TGTGCCAGCAGCTTAGGACAGATGAACACTGAAGCTTTCTTT. It specifies CASSLGQMNTEAFF. Variable domain in full (rest from reference TRBV7-9 and TRBJ1-1): DTGVSQNPRHKITKRGQNVTFRCDPISEHNRLYWYRQTLGQGPEFLTYFQNEAQLEKSRLLSDRFSAERPKGSFSTLEIQRTEQGDSAMYLCASSLGQMNTEAFFGQGTRLTVV.

The chain links TRBV9 to TRBJ2-2; D gene unclear. CDR1 is SGDLS, CDR2 YYNGEE, per germline. The CDR3 contains 12 residues. The V and J ends lost 2 bases and 6 bases respectively, with 5 bases between them. The CDR3 region has the DNA TGTGCCAGCAGCGTGTACCCCGGGGAGCTGTTTTTT. This sequence encodes CASSVYPGELFF.

The gene calls are TRBV29-1 and TRBJ1-1; TRBD1 agrees at 7 bases. The CDR3 length is 17 residues. V was pared by 4 bases and J by 3 bases, with 17 bases of the junction left unmatched. Germline V gene lookup returns CDR1 SQVTM and CDR2 ANQGSEA. The CDR3 DNA follows: TGCAGCGTTGTCTCGAGGGACAGACGGCAGATTGACACTGAAGCTTTCTTT. This gives the protein CSVVSRDRRQIDTEAFF.

The chain links TRBV10-1 to TRBJ2-5; 8 positions match TRBD2. The V gene's germline CDR1 is WNHNN and CDR2 SYGVQD (reference sequence). Unmatched junction bases numbered 4, after V lost 6 bases and J lost 4 bases. The CDR3 spans 13 residues. CDR3 sequence (DNA): TGCGCCAGCAGCACTAGCGGCGCAGAGACCCAGTACTTC. It translates to CASSTSGAETQYF.

The chain employs TRBV4-1 and TRBJ2-2, with 13 bases aligning to TRBD2. CDR3 length: 19 residues. Germline loops: CDR1 MGHRA, CDR2 YSYEKL. J lost 2 bases, V lost 2 bases, and 8 bases had no gene match. CDR3 region: CASSQNTGLAGRNTGELFF. The DNA of the CDR3 is TGCGCCAGCAGCCAAAACACGGGACTAGCGGGGAGAAACACCGGGGAGCTGTTTTTT.

This chain uses TRBV5-1 with TRBJ2-2, with TRBD1 matching 8 bases. Germline values: CDR1 SGHRS, CDR2 YFSETQ. Unmatched junction bases numbered 5, after V lost 4 bases and J lost 0 bases. This CDR3 spans 16 amino acids. CDR3 sequence reads: CASSPRTGTNTGELFF. The DNA for the CDR3 is TGCGCCAGCAGCCCCCGGACAGGGACGAACACCGGGGAGCTGTTTTTT.

The gene calls are TRBV6-5 and TRBJ1-2; D unresolved. Germline values: CDR1 MNHEY, CDR2 SVGAGI. V dropped 7 bases and J dropped 4 bases, with 10 bases sitting between them. The CDR3 loop spans 12 amino acids. CDR3 sequence: CASTRLSYGYTF. The CDR3 coding sequence is TGTGCCAGCACGCGGTTAAGCTATGGCTACACCTTC.

This sequence joins TRBV7-2 and TRBJ1-1; D call uncertain. CDR1 and CDR2 (germline): SGHTA, FQGNSA. The CDR3 spans 14 residues. Deletions cut 1 base from V and 4 bases from J, with 10 bases between. The chain's CDR3 is CASSLEGLSTEAFF. In nucleotides, the CDR3 is TGTGCCAGCAGCTTAGAGGGCCTCAGCACTGAAGCTTTCTTT.

The CDR3 DNA reads TGTGCCAGCAGTAGGGACTCAGATACGCAGTATTTT. It codes for CASSRDSDTQYF. The J gene is TRBJ2-3, the V gene TRBV2, with a weak D call TRBD2 (6 bases). Trimming stripped 5 bases from V and 4 bases from J, with 7 bases between. The CDR3 is 12 amino acids. From germline, CDR1 is SNHLY and CDR2 FYNNEI.